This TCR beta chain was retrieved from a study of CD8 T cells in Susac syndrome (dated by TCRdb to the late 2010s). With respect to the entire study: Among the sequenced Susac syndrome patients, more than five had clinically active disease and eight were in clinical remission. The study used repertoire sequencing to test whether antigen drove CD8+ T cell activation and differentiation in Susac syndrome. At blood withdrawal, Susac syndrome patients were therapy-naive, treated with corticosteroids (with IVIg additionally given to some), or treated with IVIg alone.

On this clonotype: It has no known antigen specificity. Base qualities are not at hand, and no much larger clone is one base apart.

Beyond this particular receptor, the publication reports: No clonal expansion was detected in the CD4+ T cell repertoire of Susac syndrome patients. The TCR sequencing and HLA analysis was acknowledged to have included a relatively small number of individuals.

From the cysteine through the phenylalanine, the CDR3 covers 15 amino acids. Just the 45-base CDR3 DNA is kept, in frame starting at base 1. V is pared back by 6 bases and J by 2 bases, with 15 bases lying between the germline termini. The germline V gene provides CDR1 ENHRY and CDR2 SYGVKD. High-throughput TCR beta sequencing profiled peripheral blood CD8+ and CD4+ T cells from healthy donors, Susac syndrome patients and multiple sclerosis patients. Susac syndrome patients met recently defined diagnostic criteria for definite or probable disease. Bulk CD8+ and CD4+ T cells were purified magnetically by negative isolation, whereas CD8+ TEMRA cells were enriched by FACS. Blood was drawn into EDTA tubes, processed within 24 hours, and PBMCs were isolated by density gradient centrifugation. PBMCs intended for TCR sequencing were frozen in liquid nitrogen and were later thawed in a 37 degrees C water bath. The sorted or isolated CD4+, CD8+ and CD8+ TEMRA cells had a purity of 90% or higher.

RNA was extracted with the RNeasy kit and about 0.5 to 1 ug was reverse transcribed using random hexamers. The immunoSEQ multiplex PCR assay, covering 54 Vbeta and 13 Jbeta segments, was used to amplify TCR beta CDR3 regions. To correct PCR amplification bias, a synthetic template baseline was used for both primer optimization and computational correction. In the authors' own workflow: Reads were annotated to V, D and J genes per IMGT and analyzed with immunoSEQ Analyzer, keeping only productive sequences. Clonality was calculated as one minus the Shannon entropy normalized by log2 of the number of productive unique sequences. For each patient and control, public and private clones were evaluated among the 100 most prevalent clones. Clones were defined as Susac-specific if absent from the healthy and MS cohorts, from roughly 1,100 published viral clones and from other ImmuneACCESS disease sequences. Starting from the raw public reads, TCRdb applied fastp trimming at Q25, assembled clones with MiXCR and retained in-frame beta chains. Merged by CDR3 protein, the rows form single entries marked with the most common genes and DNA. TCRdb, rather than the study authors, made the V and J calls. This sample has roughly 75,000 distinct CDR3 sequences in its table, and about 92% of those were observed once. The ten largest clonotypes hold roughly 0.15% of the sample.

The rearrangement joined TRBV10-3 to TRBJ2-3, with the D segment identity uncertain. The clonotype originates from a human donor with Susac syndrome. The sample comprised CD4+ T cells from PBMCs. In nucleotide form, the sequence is TGTGCCATCAGCGACCCCGCTAGGTCCACAGATACGCAGTATTTT. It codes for CAISDPARSTDTQYF.